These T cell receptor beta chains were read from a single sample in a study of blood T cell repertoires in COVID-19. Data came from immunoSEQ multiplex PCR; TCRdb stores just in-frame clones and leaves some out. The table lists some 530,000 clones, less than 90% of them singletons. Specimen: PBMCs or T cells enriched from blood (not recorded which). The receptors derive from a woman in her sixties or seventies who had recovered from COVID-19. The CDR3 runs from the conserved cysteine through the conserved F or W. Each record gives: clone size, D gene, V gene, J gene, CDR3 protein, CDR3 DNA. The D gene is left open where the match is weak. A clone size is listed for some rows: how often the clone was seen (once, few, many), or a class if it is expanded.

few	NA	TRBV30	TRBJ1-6	CAWSVWPNYNSPLHF	TGTGCCTGGAGTGTTTGGCCCAACTATAATTCACCCCTCCACTTT
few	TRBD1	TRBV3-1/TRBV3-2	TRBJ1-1	CASSQRQGAAAFF	TGTGCCAGCAGCCAGAGACAGGGAGCCGCAGCTTTCTTT
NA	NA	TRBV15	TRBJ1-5	CATSRDVGAGGLPQHF	TGTGCCACCAGCAGAGACGTGGGGGCCGGCGGATTGCCCCAGCATTTT
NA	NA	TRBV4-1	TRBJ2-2	CASSQEGARNGELFF	TGCGCCAGCAGCCAAGAGGGGGCGCGTAACGGGGAGCTGTTTTTT
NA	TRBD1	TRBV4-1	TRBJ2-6	CASSQDWGTAGSGANVLTF	TGCGCCAGCAGCCAAGATTGGGGGACAGCCGGCTCTGGGGCCAACGTCCTGACTTTC
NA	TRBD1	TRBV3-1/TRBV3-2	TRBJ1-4	CASSPQGVWEKLFF	TGTGCCAGCAGCCCCCAGGGGGTTTGGGAAAAACTGTTTTTT
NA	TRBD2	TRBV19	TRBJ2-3	CASSTSGGQDTQYF	TGTGCCAGTAGTACATCGGGGGGGCAAGATACGCAGTATTTT
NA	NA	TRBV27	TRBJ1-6	CASSLGRGSYNSPLHF	TGTGCCAGCAGTTTAGGGAGAGGATCCTATAATTCACCCCTCCACTTT
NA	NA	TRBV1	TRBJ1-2	CTSSPGIHYGYTF	TGCACCAGCAGCCCCGGGATTCACTATGGCTACACCTTC
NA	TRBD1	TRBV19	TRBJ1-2	CASSIVGTGGYGYTF	TGTGCCAGTAGTATAGTTGGGACAGGAGGGTATGGCTACACCTTC
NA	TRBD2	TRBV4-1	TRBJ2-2	CASSQDGLAGSNTGELFF	TGCGCCAGCAGCCAAGATGGGCTAGCGGGGTCGAACACCGGGGAGCTGTTTTTT
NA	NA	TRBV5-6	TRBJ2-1	CASSPWFGVTQQFF	TGTGCCAGCAGCCCTTGGTTCGGGGTGACCCAGCAGTTCTTC
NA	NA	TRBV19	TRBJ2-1	CASSIGTDYNEQFF	TGTGCCAGTAGTATAGGGACAGATTACAATGAGCAGTTCTTC
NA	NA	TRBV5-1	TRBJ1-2	CASSLGQGKGVDGYTF	TGCGCCAGCAGCTTAGGGCAGGGCAAGGGGGTAGATGGCTACACCTTC
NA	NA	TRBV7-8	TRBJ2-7	CASSQSGQIVIYEQYF	TGTGCCAGCAGCCAGTCCGGACAGATAGTTATCTACGAGCAGTACTTC
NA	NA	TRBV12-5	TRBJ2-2	CASGLRGREELGGELFF	TGTGCTAGTGGTTTGAGGGGGAGGGAAGAATTAGGCGGGGAGCTGTTTTTT
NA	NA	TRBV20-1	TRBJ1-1	CSARGLEAFF	TGCAGTGCTAGAGGGCTTGAAGCTTTCTTT
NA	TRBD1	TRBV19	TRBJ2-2	CASSPVSTGAGELFF	TGTGCCAGTAGCCCAGTCTCAACAGGGGCCGGGGAGCTGTTTTTT
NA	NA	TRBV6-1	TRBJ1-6	CASSEQGTGLNSPLHF	TGTGCCAGCAGTGAACAGGGGACGGGTCTGAATTCACCCCTCCACTTT
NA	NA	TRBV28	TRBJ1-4	CASSLIFGGRSDEKLFF	TGTGCCAGCAGTTTAATATTTGGAGGCAGGTCCGATGAAAAACTGTTTTTT
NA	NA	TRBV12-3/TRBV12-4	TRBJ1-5	CASSSLLQPQHF	TGTGCCAGCAGTTCTCTTCTTCAGCCCCAGCATTTT
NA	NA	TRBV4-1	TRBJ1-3	CASSQGHGNTIYF	TGCGCCAGCAGCCAGGGGCACGGAAACACCATATATTTT
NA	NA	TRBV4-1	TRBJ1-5	CASSRLAGGGQPQHF	TGCGCCAGCAGCCGCCTAGCGGGGGGCGGGCAGCCCCAGCATTTT